This is a list of T cell receptor beta chains from one sample in a study of blood T cell repertoires in COVID-19. Here immunoSEQ multiplex PCR was the method, and the copy in TCRdb shows in-frame clones only, minus some. Of roughly 300,000 clones detected, roughly 87% appear once; the ten largest clones hold more than 0.9%. The sample comprised PBMCs or T cells enriched from blood (not recorded which). Receptor source: a woman in her thirties who had recovered from COVID-19. CDR3s include the opening cysteine and the closing phenylalanine or tryptophan. Each record gives: V gene, clone size, D gene, CDR3 protein. The D gene is left open where the match is weak. Size is stated for part of the rows, as once, few or many counts, or as a class when the clone is expanded.

>TRBV27|.|.
CASSFTGRPTYEQYF
>TRBV18|.|TRBD1
CASSTGTGGGYEQYF
>TRBV27|once|TRBD2
CASSPLSSGGISYEQYF
>TRBV5-1|few|.
CASSLAAGNSPLHF
>TRBV6-1|.|TRBD1
CASSESGQGNNSPLHF
>TRBV12-3/TRBV12-4|.|.
CASRLEGDTEAFF
>TRBV19|once|.
CASKRGSNSPLHF
>TRBV5-4|.|.
CASSFRGAGETQYF
>TRBV19|.|.
CASRQDNQPQHF
>TRBV7-9|.|.
CASSLSVTGYGYTF
>TRBV9|.|TRBD2
CASSASASGGAQTQYF
>TRBV30|.|.
CAWSASGDTEAFF
>TRBV29-1|.|TRBD1
CSVPLGDRRFF
>TRBV2|.|.
CASSIQTNSPLHF
>TRBV3-1/TRBV3-2|.|.
CASSQRVGATNEKLFF
>TRBV7-9|.|TRBD1
CASSSSRDRDQPQHF
>TRBV4-2|once|.
CASSQGGSGQETQYF
>TRBV5-1|.|.
CASSSLGARGGDYEQYF
>TRBV4-1|few|.
CASSQDTSYYEQYF
>TRBV19|.|.
CASSKSPKDSQGGGYTF
>TRBV6-5|.|.
CASSQGNYGYTF
>TRBV28|once|TRBD1
CASSPVDRGLGNTIYF
>TRBV5-6|.|.
CASSLIAEQFF
>TRBV2|.|TRBD1
CASRSRTGIYGYTF
>TRBV5-5|.|.
CASSPPAGRRGELFF
>TRBV6-2/TRBV6-3|.|TRBD1
CASSILQGKTQYF
>TRBV13|.|TRBD1
CASSFTGTGSYEQYF
>TRBV11-2|.|TRBD2
CASASGAGYNEQFF
>TRBV3-1/TRBV3-2|.|.
CASSQQATQYF
>TRBV2|.|TRBD1
CASSEGTGSTDTQYF
>TRBV28|.|TRBD1
CASSLGTGGRNSPLHF
>TRBV7-9|.|.
CASSLVGQGHEAFF
>TRBV5-1|.|.
CASSLEAGSADTQYF
>TRBV12-3/TRBV12-4|.|.
CASSPKNTEAFF
>TRBV19|.|TRBD1
CASGTVSSYEQYF
>TRBV6-2/TRBV6-3|.|.
CASSRQHSEQYF
>TRBV7-8|.|.
CASSLNSHSNQPQHF
>TRBV11-2|.|.
CASSLGGGNQPQHF
>TRBV10-3|.|TRBD1
CAISRDRGGEKLFF
>TRBV10-2|.|TRBD2
CASTGLAGATIQETQYF
>TRBV7-8|.|TRBD1
CASSALQGETVF
>TRBV21-1|.|.
CASSSDRTSGGHLQETQYF
>TRBV5-1|once|.
CASSPDGRLGPEAFF
>TRBV27|.|TRBD1
CASSLFRDRGRSMGYTF
>TRBV5-5|.|TRBD1
CASSLGPGDSNSPLHF
>TRBV25-1|.|TRBD1
CASSPGTVQETQYF
>TRBV7-9|.|.
CASSLALRGMAPEEAFF
>TRBV5-1|.|TRBD1
CASSSSGTEKETQYF
>TRBV6-5|.|.
CASSYSGGVSYEQYF
>TRBV2|.|TRBD1
CASSEGRGQAFF
>TRBV3-1/TRBV3-2|.|TRBD2
CASSQPGLAGGLNEQFF
>TRBV9|.|TRBD1
CASSGGQLDTGELFF
>TRBV18|.|.
CASSPGGTKASNQPQHF
>TRBV12-5|once|.
CASGAGATGNTIYF
>TRBV5-1|.|TRBD2
CASSPGLAGGRIVTDTQYF
>TRBV5-1|.|TRBD1
CASSALNRGRDTGELFF
>TRBV3-1/TRBV3-2|once|.
CASSQGQYNQPQHF
>TRBV9|.|TRBD1
CASSVATTGQGARPPEAFF